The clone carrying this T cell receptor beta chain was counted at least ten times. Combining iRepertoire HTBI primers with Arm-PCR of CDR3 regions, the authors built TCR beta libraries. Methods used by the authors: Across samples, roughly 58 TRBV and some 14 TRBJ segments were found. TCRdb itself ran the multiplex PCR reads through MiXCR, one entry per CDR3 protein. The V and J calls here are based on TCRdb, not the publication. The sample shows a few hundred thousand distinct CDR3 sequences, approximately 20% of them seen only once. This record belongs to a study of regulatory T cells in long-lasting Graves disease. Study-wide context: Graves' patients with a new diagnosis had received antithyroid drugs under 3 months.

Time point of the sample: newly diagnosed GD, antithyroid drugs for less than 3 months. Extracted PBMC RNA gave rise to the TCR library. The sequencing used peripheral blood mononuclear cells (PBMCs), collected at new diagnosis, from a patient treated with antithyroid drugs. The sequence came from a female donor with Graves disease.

CDR3 amino acids: CSARTQGSSYEQYF. The CDR3 nucleotides read TGCAGTGCTAGAACACAGGGATCCTCCTACGAGCAGTACTTC. This chain connects TRBV20-1 to TRBJ2-7, with D possibly TRBD1 on 6 matching bases. The V and J ends lost 2 bases and 0 bases respectively, with 11 bases between them. In germline, CDR1 is DFQATT, CDR2 SNEGSKA (reference sequence). This CDR3 region has 14 residues.